This T cell receptor beta chain was sequenced for a study of shared clonotypes between healthy human individuals. Genomic DNA (from each subset) was split evenly across several immunoSEQ plates. Some clones are missing from TCRdb's copy, which holds only in-frame ones; the method was immunoSEQ multiplex PCR. The repertoire holds about 750,000 clones, over 90% seen once, with 24% in the top ten. V was shortened by 2 bases and J by 8 bases, with 12 bases between the two germline ends. This CDR3 comprises 14 residues. In germline, CDR1 is MDHEN, CDR2 SYDVKM. CD45RO-negative, CCR7-selected cells formed the naive CD8 fraction, which excluded terminally differentiated effector memory CD45RA+ cells.

This chain connects TRBV28 to TRBJ1-4; D not resolved. The sequence was obtained from a man aged 30-40 years in good health. The sequencing sample was made of naive CD8+ T cells sorted from blood. The CDR3 bases are TGTGCCAGCAGTTTAGTCCATGCGCGGGAAAAACTGTTTTTT. Translation: CASSLVHAREKLFF.